Listed below are T cell receptor beta chains from one sample, sequenced in a study of technical replicates of blood from a few donors. Some clones are missing from TCRdb's copy, which holds only in-frame ones; the method was immunoSEQ multiplex PCR. The sample lists about 12,000 clones; roughly 92% were seen once. Sequencing input: PBMCs. The receptors shown here come from a human donor in good health. The CDR3 runs from the conserved cysteine through the conserved F or W. D genes are given only for firm matches.

j_call d_call cdr3_length v_call cdr3_nt cdr3_aa
TRBJ1-3 . 13 TRBV29-1 TGCAGCGTTGAGTTCCGGGGAGGAAACACCATATATTTT CSVEFRGGNTIYF
TRBJ1-1 TRBD1 15 TRBV7-9 TGTGCCAGCAGCATACAGGGGAGCAGGAACACTGAAGCTTTCTTT CASSIQGSRNTEAFF
TRBJ1-4 . 16 TRBV2 TGTGCCAGCAATCAAGGGGGAGCAGGGAAAAATGAAAAACTGTTTTTT CASNQGGAGKNEKLFF
TRBJ1-4 TRBD1 14 TRBV19 TGTGCCAGTACCCGGACAGGGGGGGATGAAAAACTGTTTTTT CASTRTGGDEKLFF
TRBJ1-5 . 13 TRBV2 TGTGCCAGCAGTGCCCAGGGCAATCAGCCCCAGCATTTT CASSAQGNQPQHF
TRBJ1-1 TRBD1 15 TRBV15 TGTGCCACCAGCAGTGGACAGGGGGCGATTCCTGAAGCTTTCTTT CATSSGQGAIPEAFF
TRBJ2-7 TRBD2 16 TRBV28 TGTGCCAGCAGTCCCGCGGCGGGGGGACCCACCTACGAGCAGTACTTC CASSPAAGGPTYEQYF
TRBJ2-1 . 15 TRBV28 TGTGCCAGCAGCCGGCCTCCCCGGGGGGCCAATGAGCAGTTCTTC CASSRPPRGANEQFF
TRBJ1-3 . 16 TRBV5-1 TGCGCCAGCAGCTTGGGATACAGAGCCTCTGGAAACACCATATATTTT CASSLGYRASGNTIYF
TRBJ1-3 . 14 TRBV6-5 TGTGCCAGCAGTCCCATGATTGACGGGGACACCATATATTTT CASSPMIDGDTIYF
TRBJ1-5 . 14 TRBV7-8 TGTGCCAGCAGCATACAGGAGAGGAATCAGCCCCAGCATTTT CASSIQERNQPQHF
TRBJ2-1 TRBD2 15 TRBV6-5 TGTGCCAGCAGTCCAGGACTAGCGGGTTACAATGAGCAGTTCTTC CASSPGLAGYNEQFF
TRBJ1-1 TRBD1 13 TRBV7-9 TGTGCCAGCAGCGTTAGGGGGGACAGTGAAGCTTTCTTT CASSVRGDSEAFF
TRBJ1-4 . 13 TRBV10-3 TGTGCCATCAGTGAGTCAGAGAGAGAAAAACTGTTTTTT CAISESEREKLFF
TRBJ2-1 . 16 TRBV11-2 TGTGCCAGCAGCTTAGAACTCGACGGGGGAGACAATGAGCAGTTCTTC CASSLELDGGDNEQFF
TRBJ2-2 TRBD1 14 TRBV5-1 TGCGCCAGCAGCAACCAGGGGGAAACCGGGGAGCTGTTTTTT CASSNQGETGELFF
TRBJ2-1 TRBD2 15 TRBV7-9 TGTGCCAGCAGCCTTAGCGGGAGGGCCAGCAATGAGCAGTTCTTC CASSLSGRASNEQFF
TRBJ2-7 TRBD2 15 TRBV6-1 TGTGCCAGCAGTGAAAGGTCTAGCGGGAATAACGAGCAGTACTTC CASSERSSGNNEQYF